The 11 T cell receptor beta chains below were found in one sample sequenced in a study of shared clonotypes between healthy human individuals. The method was immunoSEQ multiplex PCR; TCRdb's version includes in-frame clones alone and lacks a portion of them. This sample has roughly 2,000,000 clones, with just over 90% found just once. CD45RO-negative, CCR7-positively selected cells formed the naive CD8 fraction, excluding terminally differentiated effector memory CD45RA+ cells. The specimen sequenced was naive CD8+ T cells from PBMCs. All receptors come from a young man in good health. Some clones in this sample may be carry-over from other donors' samples.

V gene TRBV19 combines with J gene TRBJ1-5; no clear D. Germline-derived CDR1 and CDR2 are LNHDA and SQIVND (reference sequence). This CDR3 comprises 16 residues. Trimming removed 1 base from V and 0 bases from J, with 10 bases in between. CDR3 nucleotide sequence: TGTGCCAGTAGTATAGGCCCGAGCCATAGCAATCAGCCCCAGCATTTT. It is translated as CASSIGPSHSNQPQHF.

The V gene is TRBV10-3, the J gene TRBJ2-5; 9 nucleotides match TRBD1. The V segment lost 0 bases and the J segment 5 bases; nucleotides outside the gene matches: 7. CDR1 is ENHRY and CDR2 is SYGVKD in the germline V gene. The CDR3 is made up of 16 amino acids. CDR3 sequence: CAISESDRGLMETQYF. The CDR3 DNA is TGTGCCATCAGTGAGTCGGACAGGGGATTGATGGAGACCCAGTACTTC.

The chain uses TRBV4-3 and TRBJ1-3; no reliable D call. The CDR3 spans 15 residues. V gave up 0 bases and J gave up 7 bases, with 13 bases separating them. Per germline, CDR1 LGHNA and CDR2 YSLEER. CDR3 amino acids: CASSQDPKGWNTIYF. Here the CDR3 DNA reads TGCGCCAGCAGCCAAGATCCCAAGGGTTGGAACACCATATATTTT.

The chain is built from TRBV27 and TRBJ1-5, with TRBD1 matching over 7 bases. V shed 5 bases and J 4 bases; nucleotides not matched to a gene: 11. The CDR3 has 16 amino acids. Germline loops: CDR1 MNHEY, CDR2 SMNVEV (reference sequence). CDR3 residues: CASSPRTGEANQPQHF. The CDR3 nucleotides are TGTGCCAGCAGTCCACGGACAGGAGAGGCAAATCAGCCCCAGCATTTT.

V usage is TRBV6-5 and J usage is TRBJ1-1, with TRBD1 matching over 7 bases. This CDR3 is built from 14 residues. V was clipped by 6 bases and J by 6 bases; unmatched bases: 10. The germline CDR1 and CDR2 sequences are MNHEY and SVGAGI. The CDR3 loop is CASRSTGPGAEAFF. CDR3 nucleotides: TGTGCCAGCAGGTCGACAGGGCCGGGGGCTGAAGCTTTCTTT.

This chain uses TRBV28 with TRBJ2-7; either TRBD1 or TRBD2 may fit D (5 bases each). The germline gives CDR1 MDHEN, CDR2 SYDVKM. CDR3 length equals 16 residues. Trimming left V 2 bases short and J 2 bases short, with 16 bases between. CDR3 coding DNA: TGTGCCAGCAGTTTAGACGATGGGACCATAACCTACGAGCAGTACTTC. Amino acid sequence: CASSLDDGTITYEQYF. The whole variable domain, remainder taken from reference TRBV28 and TRBJ2-7, is DVKVTQSSRYLVKRTGEKVFLECVQDMDHENMFWYRQDPGLGLRLIYFSYDVKMKEKGDIPEGYSVSREKKERFSLILESASTNQTSMYLCASSLDDGTITYEQYFGPGTRLTVT.

With respect to this clone: This same CDR3 is encoded by further DNA sequences in the sample. V is TRBV7-9 and J is TRBJ2-7; the D gene could be TRBD1 or TRBD2 (5 bases each). The CDR3 is 15 amino acids. Germline V gene lookup returns CDR1 SEHNR and CDR2 FQNEAQ (reference sequence). Trimming removed 5 bases at V and 0 bases at J, with 14 bases between. CDR3 coding DNA: TGTGCCAGCAGCCCCCGGGACGGCAGCTCCTACGAGCAGTACTTC. It yields the protein CASSPRDGSSYEQYF.

With respect to this clone: A read error may produce the germline difference seen at one junction end. The gene calls are TRBV5-4 and TRBJ2-7, with a weak D call TRBD1 (6 bases). The CDR3 has 14 amino acids. The germline V gene has CDR1 SGHNT and CDR2 YYREEE (reference sequence). Here the CDR3 reads CASRDRITSYEQYF. DNA of the CDR3: TGCGCCAGCAGAGACAGGATAACCTCCTACGAGCAGTACTTC.

J is TRBJ1-4 and V is TRBV10-3; TRBD1 aligns across 7 bases. CDR3 length equals 14 residues. Trimming took 4 bases from V and 4 from J; bases not matched to a gene: 3. Germline values: CDR1 ENHRY, CDR2 SYGVKD. Here the CDR3 reads CAISGGQHNEKLFF. In DNA form, the CDR3 reads TGTGCCATCAGTGGGGGACAGCATAATGAAAAACTGTTTTTT.

The chain uses TRBV5-1 and TRBJ2-7, with a tentative D call TRBD2 (6 bases). The CDR3 contains 15 residues. Germline V gene data show CDR1 as SGHRS and CDR2 as YFSETQ. V was cut by 4 bases and J by 7 bases, with 21 bases left in between. The CDR3 here is CASSLYSGQGREQYF. The CDR3 bases are TGCGCCAGCAGCCTCTACAGTGGTCAAGGGAGGGAGCAGTACTTC.

The chain employs TRBV14 and TRBJ2-1; TRBD2 aligns across 10 bases. The CDR3 totals 20 residues. The V gene end was trimmed by 0 bases and the J gene end by 6 bases; junction bases not matched to a gene: 17. Germline V lookup: CDR1 SGHDN, CDR2 FVKESK. The DNA of the CDR3 is TGTGCCAGCAGCCAAGATGGGCTAGCGGGAGCCCAACCCCCTGGCAATGAGCAGTTCTTC. This sequence encodes CASSQDGLAGAQPPGNEQFF. Based on the CDR3 plus reference TRBV14 and TRBJ2-1, the full variable domain is EAGVTQFPSHSVIEKGQTVTLRCDPISGHDNLYWYRRVMGKEIKFLLHFVKESKQDESGMPNNRFLAERTGGTYSTLKVQPAELEDSGVYFCASSQDGLAGAQPPGNEQFFGPGTRLTVL.